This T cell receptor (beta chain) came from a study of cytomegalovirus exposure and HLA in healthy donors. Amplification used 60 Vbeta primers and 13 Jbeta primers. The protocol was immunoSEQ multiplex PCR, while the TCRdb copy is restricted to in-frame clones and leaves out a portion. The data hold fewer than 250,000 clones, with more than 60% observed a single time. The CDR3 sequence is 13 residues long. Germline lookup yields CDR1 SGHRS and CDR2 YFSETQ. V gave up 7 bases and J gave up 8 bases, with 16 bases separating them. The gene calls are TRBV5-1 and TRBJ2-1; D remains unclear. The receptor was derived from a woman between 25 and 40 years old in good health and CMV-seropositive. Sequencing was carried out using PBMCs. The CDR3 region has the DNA TGCGCCAGCTCACGCGTCGCCCGGGATGAGCAGTTCTTC. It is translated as CASSRVARDEQFF. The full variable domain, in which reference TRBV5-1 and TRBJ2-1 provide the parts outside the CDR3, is KAGVTQTPRYLIKTRGQQVTLSCSPISGHRSVSWYQQTPGQGLQFLFEYFSETQRNKGNFPGRFSGRQFSNSRSEMNVSTLELGDSALYLCASSRVARDEQFFGPGTRLTVL.